Reported below is one T cell receptor beta chain. The antigen is not known. These data originate in a study of post-analysis software for immune sequencing data. Whole-study results and caveats: Controls showed lower frequencies than patients for five or six TRBV segments, and TRBV5-6, TRBV5-1 and TRBV20-1 were among these. For normalized Chao1 diversity, multiple sclerosis patients scored significantly lower than controls did.

V was shortened by 4 bases and J by 4 bases, with 16 bases between the two germline ends. Germline lookup yields CDR1 SGHDN and CDR2 FVKESK. The CDR3 sequence is 15 residues long. Researchers reported that TCR beta cDNA libraries carried unique molecular identifiers. Using its own MiXCR run on the PCR reads, TCRdb lists one record per CDR3 protein. Of 350,000 to 500,000 distinct CDR3 sequences listed, approximately 37% are singletons. Sequencing was done on a sample of blood. This chain connects TRBV14 to TRBJ1-2; D possibly corresponds to TRBD1 (5 bases). The clonotype was recovered from a girl aged 2-9 years with multiple sclerosis. CDR3 amino acids: CASSPTRGAIYGYTF. DNA for the CDR3: TGTGCCAGCAGCCCCACGAGGGGCGCTATCTATGGCTACACCTTC.